What follows are 22 T cell receptor beta chains derived from one specimen sequenced in a study of T cells in Graves' hyperthyroidism and ophthalmopathy. Using RNA transcripts as the source, TCR beta CDR3 regions were amplified. The HTBI primer set drove a first-round RT-PCR of the TCR CDR3. TCRdb re-called the multiplex PCR reads through MiXCR, storing one row per CDR3 protein. The sample contains roughly 500,000 distinct CDR3 sequences, more than 15% of which appear only once. Sequenced material: blood. These receptors all stem from a woman aged 25 to 39 with Graves' ophthalmopathy.

The CDR3, as DNA: TGTGCCAGCAGCGTATCAGGGACTAGCGGACACAATGAGCAGTTCTTC. Its protein is CASSVSGTSGHNEQFF. This chain connects TRBV9 to TRBJ2-1, with 11 bases matching TRBD2. CDR1 is SGDLS, CDR2 YYNGEE, per germline. V lost 1 base and J lost 5; bases outside the gene matches: 5. There are 16 residues in the CDR3.

There are many counts of this clonotype. This chain links TRBV30 with TRBJ2-7; D perhaps matches TRBD1 (6 bases). Germline assignment: CDR1 GTSNPN and CDR2 SVGIG (reference sequence). V dropped 2 bases and J dropped 4 bases, with 12 bases sitting between them. This CDR3 has 13 amino acids. This CDR3 reads CAWSSTGVYEQYF. CDR3 bases: TGTGCCTGGAGTTCGACAGGAGTTTACGAGCAGTACTTC.

In its sample, this clonotype was seen many times. The gene calls are TRBV19 and TRBJ2-3; D call uncertain. The CDR3 is 11 amino acids. V was shortened by 7 bases and J by 3 bases, with 5 bases between the two germline ends. Germline V gene data show CDR1 as LNHDA and CDR2 as SQIVND (reference sequence). In nucleotides, the CDR3 is TGTGCCAGTACAGGAACAGATACGCAGTATTTT. Protein: CASTGTDTQYF.

This clonotype was seen a handful of times. The V call is TRBV20-1, the J call TRBJ2-5, with a tentative D call TRBD2 (6 bases). V lost 5 bases to trimming and J lost 5 bases, with 12 bases between them. The CDR3 runs to 12 residues. CDR1 is DFQATT, CDR2 SNEGSKA, per germline (reference sequence). The DNA of the CDR3 is TGCAGTGCTCTGCGGGATGGGGAGACCCAGTACTTC. Amino acid sequence: CSALRDGETQYF.

V is TRBV20-1 and J is TRBJ2-2; D not resolved. V dropped 0 bases and J dropped 2 bases, with 7 bases sitting between them. Germline V gene lookup returns CDR1 DFQATT and CDR2 SNEGSKA (reference sequence). The CDR3 is 14 residues long. Here the CDR3 reads CSARDKGNTGELFF. The CDR3 DNA is TGCAGTGCTAGAGATAAGGGAAACACCGGGGAGCTGTTTTTT.

This chain connects TRBV9 to TRBJ1-5; no firm D call. CDR1 and CDR2 (germline): SGDLS, YYNGEE. The CDR3 has 14 amino acids. The V gene lost 1 base and the J gene lost 7 bases, with 12 bases spanning the gap. Here the CDR3 reads CASSVNRVGQPQHF. The CDR3 nucleotides read TGTGCCAGCAGCGTAAACCGGGTCGGGCAGCCCCAGCATTTT.

The chain has TRBV4-3 and TRBJ2-1; D ambiguous. Germline values: CDR1 LGHNA, CDR2 YSLEER. The CDR3 spans 15 residues. V lost 0 bases and J 3 bases, leaving 9 bases between the germline ends. CDR3 residues: CASSQDLGNYNEQFF. The CDR3 DNA is TGCGCCAGCAGCCAAGATCTAGGGAACTACAATGAGCAGTTCTTC.

V usage is TRBV30 and J usage is TRBJ2-5, with D perhaps matching TRBD2 (5 bases). The CDR3 consists of 15 residues. Trimming cost V 2 bases and J 7 bases, with 20 bases left between them. The germline V gene encodes CDR1 GTSNPN and CDR2 SVGIG (reference sequence). CDR3 residues: CAWSSGGSDIATQYF. As DNA, the CDR3 is TGTGCCTGGAGTAGCGGAGGTAGTGATATAGCGACCCAGTACTTC.

This clonotype was seen ten or more times. The CDR3 loop reads CASSQGRVEGDTQYF. CDR3 nucleotide sequence: TGCGCCAGCAGCCAAGGGAGGGTGGAGGGAGATACGCAGTATTTT. The rearrangement joins TRBV4-1 to TRBJ2-3; TRBD2 is a possible D gene (6 bases). V gave up 1 base and J gave up 5 bases, with 13 bases separating them. CDR1 is MGHRA and CDR2 is YSYEKL in the germline V gene. There are 15 residues in the CDR3.

This clonotype has more than one count but fewer than ten. This may stem from a read error, because a much larger clone lies one nucleotide away. The chain joins TRBV30 to TRBJ2-3; maybe TRBD2 (5 bases). The length of the CDR3 is 13 residues. Germline V gives CDR1 GTSNPN, CDR2 SVGIG (reference sequence). The V end lost 1 base, the J end lost 4 bases, and 9 bases lay between the germline ends. As DNA, the CDR3 is TGTGCCTGGAGTGCGGGTAGCGCAGATACGCAGTATTTT. It codes for CAWSAGSADTQYF. The full variable domain, in which reference TRBV30 and TRBJ2-3 provide the parts outside the CDR3, is SQTIHQWPATLVQPVGSPLSLECTVEGTSNPNLYWYRQAAGRGLQLLFYSVGIGQISSEVPQNLSASRPQDRQFILSSKKLLLSDSGFYLCAWSAGSADTQYFGPGTRLTVL.

This clonotype has at least ten counts. The chain employs TRBV20-1 and TRBJ1-4; possible D gene TRBD1, 5 bases. Germline V lookup: CDR1 DFQATT, CDR2 SNEGSKA (reference sequence). V was trimmed by 0 bases and J by 0 bases, leaving 17 bases between them. There are 18 residues in the CDR3. CDR3 protein: CSARDLVTGPATNEKLFF. The CDR3 bases are TGCAGTGCTAGAGATTTAGTAACAGGACCTGCAACTAATGAAAAACTGTTTTTT.

The rearrangement links TRBV5-6 to TRBJ2-1, with 10 nucleotides matching TRBD1. Germline V gene sequence: CDR1 SGHDT, CDR2 YYEEEE. The junction had 12 bases not matched to a gene; V was cut back by 4 bases and J by 5 bases. CDR3 length: 17 residues. The CDR3 reads CASSPEFGTGVNNEQFF. The CDR3 DNA sequence: TGTGCCAGCAGCCCGGAATTCGGGACAGGGGTGAACAATGAGCAGTTCTTC. The full variable domain, completed using reference TRBV5-6 and TRBJ2-1, is DAGVTQSPTHLIKTRGQQVTLRCSPKSGHDTVSWYQQALGQGPQFIFQYYEEEERQRGNFPDRFSGHQFPNYSSELNVNALLLGDSALYLCASSPEFGTGVNNEQFFGPGTRLTVL.

This chain joins TRBV28 and TRBJ2-7, with D unclear. Trimming shortened V by 7 bases and J by 3 bases, and 16 bases separated the two germline ends. The CDR3 covers 14 residues. Germline V gene data show CDR1 as MDHEN and CDR2 as SYDVKM. The CDR3 DNA is TGTGCCAGCACTCCTTCGGGCTCTCTCTACGAGCAGTACTTC. Its translation is CASTPSGSLYEQYF.

The chain recombines TRBV4-3 with TRBJ2-1; 12 nucleotides line up with TRBD1. Trimming removed 5 bases from V and 9 bases from J; junction bases left unmatched: 5. CDR3 size: 14 residues. Germline CDR1 LGHNA, CDR2 YSLEER. The chain's CDR3 is CASSSGTGGSEQFF. For the CDR3, the DNA is TGCGCCAGCAGCTCCGGGACAGGGGGCTCTGAGCAGTTCTTC.

This clonotype came up a few times. CDR3: CASTLRPSYEQYF. CDR3 DNA: TGTGCCAGCACCCTCCGACCTTCCTACGAGCAGTACTTC. The V and J genes are TRBV6-1 and TRBJ2-7; D ambiguous. Deletions cut 7 bases from V and 1 base from J, with 11 bases between. Germline values: CDR1 MNHNS, CDR2 SASEGT. This CDR3 is 13 amino acids long.

This clonotype has at least ten counts. The chain has TRBV5-1 and TRBJ1-1, with TRBD1 as a possible D gene (5 bases). The CDR3 extends over 14 amino acids. Trimming shortened V by 1 base and J by 0 bases, and 7 bases separated the two germline ends. Germline-derived CDR1 and CDR2 are SGHRS and YFSETQ. The DNA for the CDR3 is TGCGCCAGCAGCTTGTCAGGGATGAACACTGAAGCTTTCTTT. Its translation is CASSLSGMNTEAFF.

Only a few counts were recorded for this clonotype. The chain is built from TRBV10-2 and TRBJ1-4; D possibly corresponds to TRBD1 (6 bases). Trimming pared 6 bases from V and 8 bases from J, leaving 10 bases between. CDR1 and CDR2 from the germline V gene are WSHSY and SAAADI. The CDR3 sequence is 12 residues long. The CDR3 loop is CASRDRREKLFF. The CDR3 nucleotides read TGCGCCAGCAGGGACAGAAGGGAAAAACTGTTTTTT.

This clonotype came up a few times. The chain joins TRBV9 to TRBJ1-5; 9 positions match TRBD1. Losses at the gene ends were 0 bases for V and 4 bases for J; bases not matched to a gene: 2. Looked up from germline, CDR1 is SGDLS and CDR2 is YYNGEE. This CDR3 spans 15 amino acids. CDR3: CASSVGTGANQPQHF. DNA for the CDR3: TGTGCCAGCAGCGTAGGGACAGGGGCTAATCAGCCCCAGCATTTT.

The rearrangement joins TRBV5-1 to TRBJ2-1, with D maybe TRBD2 (5 bases). The CDR3 totals 15 residues. Trimming shortened V by 3 bases and J by 4 bases, and 14 bases separated the two germline ends. Germline V gene sequence: CDR1 SGHRS, CDR2 YFSETQ. CDR3 sequence: CASSSLLANYNEQFF. Written as DNA, the CDR3 is TGCGCCAGCAGCTCCCTCCTAGCCAATTACAATGAGCAGTTCTTC.

This clonotype was observed many times. The chain joins TRBV20-1 to TRBJ2-7; TRBD2 aligns across 11 bases. There are 15 residues in the CDR3. V dropped 3 bases and J dropped 0; count of bases not matched to a gene: 4. CDR1 DFQATT and CDR2 SNEGSKA come from the germline V gene (reference sequence). The CDR3 nucleotides read TGCAGTGCTAGTCCTGGACTAGCGGGCTCCTACGAGCAGTACTTC. It is translated as CSASPGLAGSYEQYF.

This clonotype was detected a few times. This chain connects TRBV13 to TRBJ1-2; 7 bases fit TRBD1. The germline CDR1 and CDR2 sequences are PRHDT and FYEKMQ (reference sequence). There are 14 residues in the CDR3. After removal of 6 bases from V and 3 bases from J, the junction contained 7 bases not matched to a gene. CDR3 sequence reads: CASSITGVHYGYTF. CDR3 in DNA: TGTGCCAGCAGTATAACAGGGGTTCACTATGGCTACACCTTC.

At least ten counts were recorded for this clonotype. This rearrangement joins TRBV7-2 to TRBJ2-7; D possibly uses TRBD1 or TRBD2 (6 bases each). Germline-derived CDR1 and CDR2 are SGHTA and FQGNSA. The V and J ends lost 3 bases and 1 base respectively, with 13 bases between them. The CDR3 is 15 residues long. The CDR3 loop is CASSLEGGHSYEQYF. The DNA of the CDR3 is TGTGCCAGCAGCTTGGAGGGGGGCCATTCCTACGAGCAGTACTTC.